This note documents a single T cell receptor beta chain sequence. V was shortened by 5 bases and J by 0 bases, with 11 bases between the two germline ends. CDR1 and CDR2 from the germline V gene are SGHVS and FQNEAQ. The CDR3 runs to 15 residues. Under the authors' procedure: It was from reference gene primer amplification that nucleated cell counts were estimated. Clones were sequenced by immunoSEQ multiplex PCR, and TCRdb holds only the in-frame ones, with some missing. V and J calls plus clone size are reproduced from that table; the DNA served to infer D and trimming. In the table there are 400,000 to 450,000 clones, around nine tenths of which are singletons. The record originates from a study of blood T cell repertoires in COVID-19. About the study: Samples came from the United States, Italy and Spain, spanning acute and convalescent COVID-19.

A Seattle source enrolled patients during active infection and followed them longitudinally. This clonotype was sampled from a woman in her thirties or forties with COVID-19, enrolled during active disease. Sample: peripheral blood. The chain couples TRBV7-8 to TRBJ1-5; weak D call: TRBD1 (5 bases). The CDR3 DNA follows: TGTGCCAGCAGCCAGGGAACACTTAGCAATCAGCCCCAGCATTTT. It is translated as CASSQGTLSNQPQHF. The complete variable domain, with remaining parts taken from reference TRBV7-8 and TRBJ1-5, reads GAGVSQSPRYKVAKRGQDVALRCDPISGHVSLFWYQQALGQGPEFLTYFQNEAQLDKSGLPSDRFFAERPEGSVSTLKIQRTQQEDSAVYLCASSQGTLSNQPQHFGDGTRLSIL.